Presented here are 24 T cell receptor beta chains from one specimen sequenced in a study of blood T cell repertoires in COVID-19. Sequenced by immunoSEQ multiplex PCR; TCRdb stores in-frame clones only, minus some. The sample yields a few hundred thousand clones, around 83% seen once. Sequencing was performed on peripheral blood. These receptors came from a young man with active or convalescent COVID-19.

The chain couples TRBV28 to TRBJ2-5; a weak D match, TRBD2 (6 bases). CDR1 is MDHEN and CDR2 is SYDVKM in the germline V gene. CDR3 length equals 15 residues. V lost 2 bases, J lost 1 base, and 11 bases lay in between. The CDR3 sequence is CASSLESGVQETQYF. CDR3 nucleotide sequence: TGTGCCAGCAGTTTAGAATCGGGGGTCCAAGAGACCCAGTACTTC.

CDR3 loop: CASSPYRRTNDQPQHF. CDR3 sequence (DNA): TGTGCCAGCTCACCCTACCGCCGGACAAACGATCAGCCCCAGCATTTT. This chain links TRBV18 with TRBJ1-5; TRBD1 is a possible D gene (5 bases). V lost 3 bases and J lost 5, with 17 bases in between. CDR3 size: 16 residues. In germline, CDR1 is KGHSH, CDR2 LQKENI.

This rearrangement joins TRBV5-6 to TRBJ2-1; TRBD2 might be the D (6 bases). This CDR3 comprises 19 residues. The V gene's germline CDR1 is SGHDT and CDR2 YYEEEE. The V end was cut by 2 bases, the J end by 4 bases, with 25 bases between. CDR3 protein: CASSFFGLAHPGTYNEQFF. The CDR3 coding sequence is TGTGCCAGCAGCTTTTTCGGGCTAGCGCACCCAGGAACTTACAATGAGCAGTTCTTC.

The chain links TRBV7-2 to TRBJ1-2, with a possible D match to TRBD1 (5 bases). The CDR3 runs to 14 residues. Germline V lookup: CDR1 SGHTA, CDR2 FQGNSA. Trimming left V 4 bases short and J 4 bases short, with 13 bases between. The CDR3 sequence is CASSWPGEVYGYTF. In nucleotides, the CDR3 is TGTGCCAGCAGCTGGCCGGGGGAAGTCTATGGCTACACCTTC.

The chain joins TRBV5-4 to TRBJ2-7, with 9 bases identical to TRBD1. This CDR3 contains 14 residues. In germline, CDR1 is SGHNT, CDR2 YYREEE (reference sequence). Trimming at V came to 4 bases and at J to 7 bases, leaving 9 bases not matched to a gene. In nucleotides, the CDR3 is TGTGCCAGCAGCACCTTACAGGGGGCAGTTGAGCAGTACTTC. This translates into CASSTLQGAVEQYF.

CDR3 nucleotides: TGTGCCACCGCGTTGAGACTAGACGACACCGGGGAGCTGTTTTTT. Protein sequence: CATALRLDDTGELFF. V and J are TRBV6-5 and TRBJ2-2; D is possibly TRBD2 (6 bases). Trimming pared 10 bases from V and 3 bases from J, leaving 18 bases between. Germline-derived CDR1 and CDR2 are MNHEY and SVGAGI. There are 15 residues in the CDR3.

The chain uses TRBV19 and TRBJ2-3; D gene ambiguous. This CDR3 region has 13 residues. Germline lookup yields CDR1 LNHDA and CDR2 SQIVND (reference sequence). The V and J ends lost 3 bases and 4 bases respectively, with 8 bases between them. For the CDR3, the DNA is TGTGCCAGTAGTATTAAACTGGCAGATACGCAGTATTTT. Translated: CASSIKLADTQYF.

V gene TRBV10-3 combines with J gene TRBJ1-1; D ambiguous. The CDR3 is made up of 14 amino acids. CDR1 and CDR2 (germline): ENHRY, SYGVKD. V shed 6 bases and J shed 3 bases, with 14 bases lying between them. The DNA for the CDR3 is TGTGCCATCAGCGGGGTTGGGGAGGACACTGAAGCTTTCTTT. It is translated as CAISGVGEDTEAFF.

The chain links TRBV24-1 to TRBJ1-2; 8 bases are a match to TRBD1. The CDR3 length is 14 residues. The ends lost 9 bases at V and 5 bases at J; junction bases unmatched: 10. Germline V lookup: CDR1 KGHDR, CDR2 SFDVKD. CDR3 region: CATSRTGQDYGYTF. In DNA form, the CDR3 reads TGTGCCACCTCCCGCACGGGACAGGATTATGGCTACACCTTC.

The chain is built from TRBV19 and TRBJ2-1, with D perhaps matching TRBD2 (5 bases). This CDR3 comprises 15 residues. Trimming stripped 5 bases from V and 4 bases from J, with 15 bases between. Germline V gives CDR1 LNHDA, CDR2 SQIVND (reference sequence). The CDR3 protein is CASSPRGGLYNEQFF. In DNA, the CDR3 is TGTGCCAGTAGTCCCCGGGGTGGGTTATACAATGAGCAGTTCTTC.

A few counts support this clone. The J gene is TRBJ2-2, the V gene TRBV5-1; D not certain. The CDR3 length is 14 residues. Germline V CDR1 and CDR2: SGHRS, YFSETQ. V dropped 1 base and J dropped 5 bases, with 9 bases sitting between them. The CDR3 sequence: CASSLYRTTGELFF. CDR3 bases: TGCGCCAGCAGCTTGTATAGAACGACCGGGGAGCTGTTTTTT.

CDR3 nucleotides: TGTGCCAGCAGCGCCCTATCAGGGGGCAGGACCGGGGAGCTGTTTTTT. Amino acid sequence: CASSALSGGRTGELFF. The chain uses TRBV9 and TRBJ2-2; 8 bases map to TRBD1. The ends lost 3 bases at V and 5 bases at J; junction bases unmatched: 9. Looked up from germline, CDR1 is SGDLS and CDR2 is YYNGEE. This CDR3 region has 16 residues.

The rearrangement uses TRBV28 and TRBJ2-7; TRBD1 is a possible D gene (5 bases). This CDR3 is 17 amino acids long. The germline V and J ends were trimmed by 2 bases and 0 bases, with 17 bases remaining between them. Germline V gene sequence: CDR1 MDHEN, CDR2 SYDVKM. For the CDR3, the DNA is TGTGCCAGCAGTTTAGTTGACAGCCACTTATCCTCCTACGAGCAGTACTTC. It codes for CASSLVDSHLSSYEQYF.

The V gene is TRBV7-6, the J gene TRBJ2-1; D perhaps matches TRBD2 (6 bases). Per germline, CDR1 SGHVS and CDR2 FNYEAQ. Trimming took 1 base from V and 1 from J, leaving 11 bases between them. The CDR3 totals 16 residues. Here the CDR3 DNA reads TGTGCCAGCAGCTTAGTTGCGGAGGGGTCCTACAATGAGCAGTTCTTC. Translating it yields CASSLVAEGSYNEQFF. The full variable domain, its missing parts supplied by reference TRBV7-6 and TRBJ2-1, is GAGVSQSPRYKVTKRGQDVALRCDPISGHVSLYWYRQALGQGPEFLTYFNYEAQQDKSGLPNDRFSAERPEGSISTLTIQRTEQRDSAMYRCASSLVAEGSYNEQFFGPGTRLTVL.

The CDR3 spells CASIYGGELFF. The DNA of the CDR3 is TGTGCCAGTATTTACGGCGGGGAGCTGTTTTTT. The chain combines TRBV19 with TRBJ2-2; D is uncertain. CDR3 length equals 11 residues. CDR1 and CDR2 (germline): LNHDA, SQIVND (reference sequence). Between the trimmed V and J ends, which lost 7 bases and 7 bases, there was a span of 7 bases.

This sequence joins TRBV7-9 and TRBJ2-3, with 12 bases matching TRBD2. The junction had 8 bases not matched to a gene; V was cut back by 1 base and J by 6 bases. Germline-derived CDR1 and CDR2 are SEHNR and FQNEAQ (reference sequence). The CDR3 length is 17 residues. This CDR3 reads CASSLGALAGGRDTQYF. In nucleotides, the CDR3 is TGTGCCAGCAGCTTAGGGGCACTAGCGGGGGGCCGGGATACGCAGTATTTT.

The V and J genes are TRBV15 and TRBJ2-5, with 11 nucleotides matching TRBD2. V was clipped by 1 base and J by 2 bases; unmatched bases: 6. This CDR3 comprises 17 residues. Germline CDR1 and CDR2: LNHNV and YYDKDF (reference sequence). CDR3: CATSRGRTSGSQETQYF. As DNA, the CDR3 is TGTGCCACCAGCAGAGGGAGAACTAGCGGGAGTCAAGAGACCCAGTACTTC.

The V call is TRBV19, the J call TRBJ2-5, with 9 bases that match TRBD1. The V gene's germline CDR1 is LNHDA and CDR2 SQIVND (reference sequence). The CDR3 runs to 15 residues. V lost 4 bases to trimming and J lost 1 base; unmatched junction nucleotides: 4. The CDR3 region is CASSKTGGLQETQYF. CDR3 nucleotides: TGTGCCAGTAGTAAGACAGGGGGACTCCAAGAGACCCAGTACTTC.

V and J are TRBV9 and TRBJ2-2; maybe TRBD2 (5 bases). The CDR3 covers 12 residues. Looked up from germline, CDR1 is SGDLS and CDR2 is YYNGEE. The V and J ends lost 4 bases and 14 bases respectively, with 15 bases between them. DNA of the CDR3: TGTGCCAGCAGCAAGGACTCCTCGCGTCTGTTTTTT. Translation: CASSKDSSRLFF.

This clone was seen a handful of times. CDR3 sequence: CASSDSETSGTYEQYF. For the CDR3, the DNA is TGTGCCAGCAGTGATTCCGAGACTAGCGGGACCTACGAGCAGTACTTC. This chain uses TRBV2 with TRBJ2-7; 11 bases align to TRBD2. This CDR3 contains 16 residues. CDR1 is SNHLY, CDR2 FYNNEI, per germline. V lost 3 bases and J lost 2; bases outside the gene matches: 6.

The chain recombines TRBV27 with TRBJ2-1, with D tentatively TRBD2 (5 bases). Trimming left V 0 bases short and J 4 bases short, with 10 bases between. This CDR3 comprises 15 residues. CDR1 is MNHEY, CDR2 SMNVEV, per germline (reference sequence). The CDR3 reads CASSLSDWEYNEQFF. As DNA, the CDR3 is TGTGCCAGCAGTTTATCGGATTGGGAGTACAATGAGCAGTTCTTC.

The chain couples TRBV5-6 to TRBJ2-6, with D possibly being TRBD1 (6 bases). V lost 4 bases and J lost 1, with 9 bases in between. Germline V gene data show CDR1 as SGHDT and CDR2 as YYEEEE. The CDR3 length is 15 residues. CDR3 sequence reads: CASSLQGSGANVLTF. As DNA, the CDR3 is TGTGCCAGCAGCCTACAGGGATCTGGGGCCAACGTCCTGACTTTC. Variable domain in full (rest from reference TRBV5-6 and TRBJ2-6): DAGVTQSPTHLIKTRGQQVTLRCSPKSGHDTVSWYQQALGQGPQFIFQYYEEEERQRGNFPDRFSGHQFPNYSSELNVNALLLGDSALYLCASSLQGSGANVLTFGAGSRLTVL.

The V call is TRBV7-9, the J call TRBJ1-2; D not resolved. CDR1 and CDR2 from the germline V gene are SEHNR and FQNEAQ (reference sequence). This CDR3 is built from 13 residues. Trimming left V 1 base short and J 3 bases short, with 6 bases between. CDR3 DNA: TGTGCCAGCAGCTTAGTCGGAGACTATGGCTACACCTTC. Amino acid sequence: CASSLVGDYGYTF.

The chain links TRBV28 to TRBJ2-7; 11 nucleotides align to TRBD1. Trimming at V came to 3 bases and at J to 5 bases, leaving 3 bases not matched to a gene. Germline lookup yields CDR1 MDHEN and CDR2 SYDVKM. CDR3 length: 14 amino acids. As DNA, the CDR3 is TGTGCCAGCAGTTTGGACAGGGGGCGAGACGAGCAGTACTTC. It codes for CASSLDRGRDEQYF.